This is a list of T cell receptor beta chains from one sample in a study of PD-1 blockade in classical Hodgkin lymphoma. TCRdb's copy holds only in-frame clones and misses some; the assay was immunoSEQ multiplex PCR. The sample carries 30,000 to 40,000 clones, 75% to 85% recorded once. Sample: peripheral blood mononuclear cells (PBMCs), taken at baseline. All receptors come from a human donor with classical Hodgkin lymphoma. The CDR3 runs from the conserved cysteine through the conserved F or W. A D gene is named only where the DNA matches it firmly. Not every row has a clone size; where given, it reads once, few, many or a size class.

NA TRBJ2-3 15 TRBV11-2 TRBD2 CASRASGGGTDTQYF TGTGCCAGCAGGGCTAGCGGGGGGGGCACAGATACGCAGTATTTT
NA TRBJ1-1 11 TRBV18 NA CASSPSTEAFF TGTGCCAGCTCACCCAGCACTGAAGCTTTCTTT
NA TRBJ1-1 16 TRBV18 TRBD1 CASSPPGQGGRTEAFF TGTGCCAGCTCACCACCAGGGCAGGGGGGGAGAACTGAAGCTTTCTTT
NA TRBJ2-6 18 TRBV5-6 TRBD1 CASSELTGSLGGANVLTF TGTGCCAGCAGCGAGTTGACAGGGTCGTTGGGTGGGGCCAACGTCCTGACTTTC
NA TRBJ1-2 12 TRBV4-2 NA CASSQEGYGYTF TGTGCCAGCAGCCAAGAAGGATATGGCTACACCTTC
NA TRBJ2-1 16 TRBV4-3 NA CASSQDRAFNYNEQFF TGCGCCAGCAGCCAAGACAGGGCTTTCAATTACAATGAGCAGTTCTTC
NA TRBJ1-5 14 TRBV28 TRBD1 CASITTGGVQPQHF TGTGCCAGCATTACGACAGGGGGCGTTCAGCCCCAGCATTTT
NA TRBJ2-3 15 TRBV15 NA CATSRDGAGADTQYF TGTGCCACCAGCAGAGATGGGGCAGGGGCAGATACGCAGTATTTT
NA TRBJ2-2 14 TRBV9 NA CASREDRGAGELFF TGTGCCAGCAGAGAGGATCGGGGAGCCGGGGAGCTGTTTTTT
NA TRBJ1-3 17 TRBV12-5 NA CASGLTPLGGKGNTIYF TGTGCTAGTGGTTTGACCCCTTTAGGGGGAAAAGGAAACACCATATATTTT
NA TRBJ1-2 14 TRBV5-1 TRBD1 CASGTGGGLDGYTF TGCGCCAGCGGTACAGGGGGAGGGCTAGACGGCTACACCTTC
NA TRBJ1-4 14 TRBV4-3 NA CASSQGRDLEKLFF TGCGCCAGCAGCCAAGGCCGGGACTTGGAAAAACTGTTTTTT
NA TRBJ2-7 12 TRBV4-1 NA CASSQGPYEQYF TGCGCCAGCAGCCAGGGCCCCTACGAGCAGTACTTC
NA TRBJ1-1 15 TRBV18 NA CASSLNSDGNTEAFF TGTGCCAGCTCACTCAACTCGGACGGGAACACTGAAGCTTTCTTT
NA TRBJ2-3 14 TRBV10-3 NA CAIRLEEGTDTQYF TGTGCCATCAGGCTAGAAGAGGGCACAGATACGCAGTATTTT
NA TRBJ2-3 15 TRBV27 NA CASSFTTLGSDTQYF TGTGCCAGCAGTTTTACAACCCTGGGGTCAGATACGCAGTATTTT
NA TRBJ1-2 16 TRBV7-7 NA CASSCKRCRKTYGYTF TGTGCCAGCAGCTGTAAGAGGTGCCGAAAGACCTATGGCTACACCTTC
NA TRBJ1-1 16 TRBV7-6 NA CASSLHLRGWETEAFF TGTGCCAGCAGCTTACACCTGCGGGGCTGGGAAACTGAAGCTTTCTTT
NA TRBJ1-5 14 TRBV18 NA CASTSAGDNQPQHF TGTGCCAGCACCTCCGCGGGGGACAATCAGCCCCAGCATTTT
few TRBJ2-1 14 TRBV10-3 NA CAISEWNSRGEQFF TGTGCCATCAGTGAGTGGAACTCGAGAGGCGAGCAGTTCTTC
NA TRBJ2-7 15 TRBV5-1 NA CASSLWGRVGSEQYF TGCGCCAGCAGCTTGTGGGGCAGGGTGGGAAGCGAGCAGTACTTC
NA TRBJ1-3 16 TRBV9 TRBD1 CASSVLRDSSGNTIYF TGTGCCAGCAGCGTACTCCGGGACAGCTCTGGAAACACCATATATTTT
once TRBJ1-1 17 TRBV5-1 TRBD1 CASRLVVRTGRDTEAFF TGCGCCAGCAGGCTGGTTGTACGGACAGGTCGCGACACTGAAGCTTTCTTT
NA TRBJ2-7 17 TRBV18 TRBD1 CASSLLPGTVSSYEQYF TGTGCCAGCTCGCTTCTCCCCGGGACAGTCAGCTCCTACGAGCAGTACTTC
NA TRBJ1-1 13 TRBV9 NA CASSVVSDTEAFF TGTGCCAGCAGCGTAGTGAGTGACACTGAAGCTTTCTTT
few TRBJ2-1 15 TRBV15 NA CATSRGAGMKNEQFF TGTGCCACCAGCAGAGGGGCGGGAATGAAAAATGAGCAGTTCTTC
few TRBJ1-2 15 TRBV7-2 NA CASSLGYGGIDGYTF TGTGCCAGCAGCTTGGGATATGGGGGAATTGACGGCTACACCTTC
few TRBJ2-5 18 TRBV9 TRBD2 CASSVGRRLAGEGETQYF TGTGCCAGCAGCGTAGGGCGCCGACTAGCGGGGGAGGGGGAGACCCAGTACTTC
NA TRBJ1-2 13 TRBV6-5 NA CASSPGGPRGYTF TGTGCCAGCAGTCCCGGTGGCCCGAGAGGCTACACCTTC
NA TRBJ1-1 13 TRBV2 NA CASSEMGGSSSFF TGTGCCAGCAGTGAAATGGGAGGCAGTTCGTCTTTCTTT
NA TRBJ2-2 14 TRBV5-6 NA CASSFYGNTGELFF TGTGCCAGCAGCTTTTATGGGAACACCGGGGAGCTGTTTTTT
medium-sized TRBJ2-7 15 TRBV7-8 NA CASSYRTVSSYEQYF TGTGCCAGCAGCTACCGGACAGTAAGCTCCTACGAGCAGTACTTC
NA TRBJ1-1 13 TRBV6-5 NA CASSYSFDTEAFF TGTGCCAGCAGTTACTCGTTTGACACTGAAGCTTTCTTT
NA TRBJ2-1 18 TRBV4-2 NA CASSQDGGDQVAYNEQFF TGTGCCAGCAGCCAAGATGGTGGGGACCAGGTCGCCTACAATGAGCAGTTCTTC
once TRBJ1-1 14 TRBV5-1 TRBD1 CASSFQGENTEAFF TGCGCCAGCAGCTTTCAGGGGGAGAACACTGAAGCTTTCTTT
once TRBJ2-7 14 TRBV19 NA CASSASGRLNEQYF TGTGCCAGTAGTGCATCCGGGAGACTAAACGAGCAGTACTTC
NA TRBJ1-2 12 TRBV2 TRBD1 CASKGQGDGYTF TGTGCCAGCAAGGGGCAGGGGGATGGCTACACCTTC
NA TRBJ2-5 15 TRBV5-1 NA CASSLDDGGQETQYF TGCGCCAGCAGCCTGGACGACGGAGGCCAAGAGACCCAGTACTTC
NA TRBJ1-2 13 TRBV5-5 NA CASSLSQGYGYTF TGTGCCAGCAGCTTGTCACAGGGCTATGGCTACACCTTC
NA TRBJ1-5 15 TRBV19 NA CASSRQVFSNQPQHF TGTGCCAGTAGCCGACAGGTTTTTAGCAATCAGCCCCAGCATTTT
few TRBJ1-2 15 TRBV4-3 NA CASSQGSVAVDGYTF TGCGCCAGCAGCCAAGGCAGTGTGGCAGTCGACGGCTACACCTTC
NA TRBJ2-5 13 TRBV7-2 NA CASSPIPQETQYF TGTGCCAGCAGCCCGATCCCCCAAGAGACCCAGTACTTC
NA TRBJ2-3 13 TRBV29-1 NA CSVERAETDTQYF TGCAGCGTTGAAAGGGCAGAGACAGATACGCAGTATTTT
few TRBJ1-5 14 TRBV5-1 NA CASSSGQPGQPQHF TGCGCCAGCAGCTCCGGACAGCCGGGTCAGCCCCAGCATTTT
NA TRBJ2-7 18 TRBV9 NA CASRHPPIISTGSYEQYF TGTGCCAGCCGACACCCACCCATAATTAGCACAGGCTCCTACGAGCAGTACTTC
NA TRBJ1-2 12 TRBV6-5 TRBD1 CASRTGDYGYTF TGTGCCAGCAGGACAGGGGACTATGGCTACACCTTC
NA TRBJ1-3 14 TRBV6-5 NA CASRRGALGNTIYF TGTGCCAGCAGAAGGGGGGCGCTTGGAAACACCATATATTTT
NA TRBJ2-3 15 TRBV5-1 NA CASSLRTGGSDTQYF TGCGCCAGCAGCTTGAGAACGGGGGGCTCAGATACGCAGTATTTT
NA TRBJ1-5 16 TRBV5-6 NA CASGTQRMGSNQPQHF TGTGCCAGCGGGACCCAAAGGATGGGAAGCAATCAGCCCCAGCATTTT
NA TRBJ1-2 12 TRBV5-8 NA CASSPGNYGYTF TGTGCCAGCAGCCCGGGGAACTATGGCTACACCTTC
NA TRBJ2-2 16 TRBV10-3 TRBD2 CAISGFLAANTGELFF TGTGCCATCAGTGGGTTTCTAGCGGCTAACACCGGGGAGCTGTTTTTT
medium-sized TRBJ1-6 13 TRBV2 NA CAGQEDPNSPLHF TGTGCCGGCCAAGAGGATCCTAATTCACCCCTCCACTTT
once TRBJ2-5 13 TRBV4-2 NA CASSQEGRETQYF TGTGCCAGCAGCCAAGAGGGGAGGGAGACCCAGTACTTC
NA TRBJ2-7 18 TRBV9 TRBD2 CASSVGLAGADGAYEQYF TGTGCCAGCAGCGTGGGACTAGCGGGGGCCGACGGGGCCTACGAGCAGTACTTC
NA TRBJ2-3 12 TRBV11-3 NA CASSGEADTQYF TGTGCCAGCAGCGGTGAGGCAGATACGCAGTATTTT
NA TRBJ2-7 12 TRBV7-9 NA CASSPRPYEQYF TGTGCCAGCAGCCCAAGACCCTACGAGCAGTACTTC